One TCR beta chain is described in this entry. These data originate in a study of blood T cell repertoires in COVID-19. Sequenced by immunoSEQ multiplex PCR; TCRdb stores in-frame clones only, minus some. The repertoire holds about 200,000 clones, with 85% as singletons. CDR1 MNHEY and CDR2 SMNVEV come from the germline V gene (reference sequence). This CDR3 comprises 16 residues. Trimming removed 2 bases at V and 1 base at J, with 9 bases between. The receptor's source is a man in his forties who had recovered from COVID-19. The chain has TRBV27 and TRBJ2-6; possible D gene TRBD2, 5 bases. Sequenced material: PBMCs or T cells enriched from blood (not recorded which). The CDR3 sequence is CASSLTGVSGANVLTF. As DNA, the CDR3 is TGTGCCAGCAGTTTAACCGGGGTTTCTGGGGCCAACGTCCTGACTTTC.